This T cell receptor (beta chain) emerged from a study of blood T cell repertoires in COVID-19. The overall study: PBMCs, B-cell-depleted T cells, or T cells provided the cDNA or gDNA that made up the material.

Sequenced by immunoSEQ multiplex PCR; TCRdb stores in-frame clones only, minus some. The data hold some 270,000 clones, with approximately 84% observed a single time. The V and J ends lost 0 bases and 0 bases respectively, with 15 bases between them. This CDR3 contains 18 residues. Germline lookup yields CDR1 SGHAT and CDR2 FQNNGV. A case of COVID-19 had been met by exposed participants within 2 weeks before study entry. The sequenced material came from PBMCs or T cells enriched from blood (not recorded which). The J gene is TRBJ1-3, the V gene TRBV11-2; D unresolved. The source is a woman in her fifties or sixties who had been exposed to COVID-19. The CDR3 protein is CASSLELGLSISGNTIYF. The DNA for the CDR3 is TGTGCCAGCAGCTTAGAACTCGGACTCTCCATCTCTGGAAACACCATATATTTT. The full variable domain, in which reference TRBV11-2 and TRBJ1-3 provide the parts outside the CDR3, is EAGVAQSPRYKIIEKRQSVAFWCNPISGHATLYWYQQILGQGPKLLIQFQNNGVVDDSQLPKDRFSAERLKGVDSTLKIQPAKLEDSAVYLCASSLELGLSISGNTIYFGEGSWLTVV.